This T cell receptor (beta chain) stems from a study of blood T cell repertoires in COVID-19. Sequencing was performed with immunoSEQ multiplex PCR; in TCRdb, only in-frame clones are kept and a portion is missing. This sample yields 150,000 to 200,000 clones, of which around nine tenths are seen a single time; 9% to 12% belongs to the top ten. Trimming cost V 0 bases and J 10 bases; bases outside gene matches: 7. There are 16 residues in the CDR3. Germline CDR1 reads LGHNT; CDR2 reads FRNRAP. The receptor comes from a woman in her sixties or seventies with COVID-19, enrolled during active disease. The gene calls are TRBV12-5 and TRBJ1-6, with 9 nucleotides matching TRBD1. The sequenced material came from peripheral blood. For the CDR3, the DNA is TGTGCTAGTGGTTTGGTAGGGGACAGGGTCGGATCACCCCTCCACTTT. Protein: CASGLVGDRVGSPLHF.